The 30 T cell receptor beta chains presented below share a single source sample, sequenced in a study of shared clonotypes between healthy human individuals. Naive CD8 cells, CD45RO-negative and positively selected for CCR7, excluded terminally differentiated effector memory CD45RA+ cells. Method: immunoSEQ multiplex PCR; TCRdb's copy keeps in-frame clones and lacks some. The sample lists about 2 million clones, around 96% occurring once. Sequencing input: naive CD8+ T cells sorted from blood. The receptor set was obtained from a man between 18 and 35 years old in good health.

DNA of the CDR3: TGTGCCAGCAGCTCGACTAGCGGGGGTTACGAGCAGTACTTC. This translates into CASSSTSGGYEQYF. The rearrangement links TRBV5-6 to TRBJ2-7; 12 bases are shared with TRBD2. With V trimmed by 3 bases and J by 4 bases, 2 bases remained unmatched. Germline assignment: CDR1 SGHDT and CDR2 YYEEEE. The CDR3 has 14 residues.

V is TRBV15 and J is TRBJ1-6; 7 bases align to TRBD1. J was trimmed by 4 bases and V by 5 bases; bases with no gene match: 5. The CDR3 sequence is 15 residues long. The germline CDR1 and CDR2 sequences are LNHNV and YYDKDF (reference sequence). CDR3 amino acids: CATSAPGQYNSPLHF. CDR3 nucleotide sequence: TGTGCCACCAGCGCACCGGGACAGTATAATTCACCCCTCCACTTT.

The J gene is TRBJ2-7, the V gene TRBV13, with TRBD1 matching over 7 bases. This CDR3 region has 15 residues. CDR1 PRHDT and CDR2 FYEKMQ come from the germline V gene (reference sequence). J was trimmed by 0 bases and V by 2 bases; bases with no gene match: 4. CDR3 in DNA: TGTGCCAGCAGCTTAAAACAGGGGAGCTCCTACGAGCAGTACTTC. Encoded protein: CASSLKQGSSYEQYF.

CDR3 loop: CASSPNLRETQYF. The CDR3, as DNA: TGTGCCAGCAGTCCCAACCTCAGGGAGACCCAGTACTTC. The genes are TRBV27 and TRBJ2-5; D remains ambiguous. The V end lost 5 bases, the J end lost 5 bases, and 12 bases lay between the germline ends. Germline V gives CDR1 MNHEY, CDR2 SMNVEV (reference sequence). This CDR3 has 13 amino acids.

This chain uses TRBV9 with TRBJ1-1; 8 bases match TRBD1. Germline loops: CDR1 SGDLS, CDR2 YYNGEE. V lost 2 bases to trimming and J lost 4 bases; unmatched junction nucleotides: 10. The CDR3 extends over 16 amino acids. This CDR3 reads CASSVSGGVPGTEAFF. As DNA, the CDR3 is TGTGCCAGCAGCGTCTCAGGGGGCGTGCCGGGCACTGAAGCTTTCTTT.

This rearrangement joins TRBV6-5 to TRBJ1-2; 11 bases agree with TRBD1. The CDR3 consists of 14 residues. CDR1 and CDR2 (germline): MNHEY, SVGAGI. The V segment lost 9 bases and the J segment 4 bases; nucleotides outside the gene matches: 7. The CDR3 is CASLGTGGPYGYTF. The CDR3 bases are TGTGCCAGTTTAGGGACAGGGGGACCCTATGGCTACACCTTC.

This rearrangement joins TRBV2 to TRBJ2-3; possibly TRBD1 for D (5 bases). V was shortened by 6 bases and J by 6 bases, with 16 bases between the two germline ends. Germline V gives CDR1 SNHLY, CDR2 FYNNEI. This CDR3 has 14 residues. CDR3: CASRDIAGPDTQYF. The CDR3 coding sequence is TGTGCCAGCAGGGACATAGCCGGCCCTGATACGCAGTATTTT. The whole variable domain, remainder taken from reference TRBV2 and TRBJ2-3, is EPEVTQTPSHQVTQMGQEVILRCVPISNHLYFYWYRQILGQKVEFLVSFYNNEISEKSEIFDDQFSVERPDGSNFTLKIRSTKLEDSAMYFCASRDIAGPDTQYFGPGTRLTVL.

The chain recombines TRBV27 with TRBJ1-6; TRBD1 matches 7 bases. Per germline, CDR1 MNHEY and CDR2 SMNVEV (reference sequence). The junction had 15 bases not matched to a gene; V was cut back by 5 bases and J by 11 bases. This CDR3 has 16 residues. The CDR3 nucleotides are TGTGCCAGCAGTATTTTCGCGGGACAGTCAAATCCACCCCTCCACTTT. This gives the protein CASSIFAGQSNPPLHF.

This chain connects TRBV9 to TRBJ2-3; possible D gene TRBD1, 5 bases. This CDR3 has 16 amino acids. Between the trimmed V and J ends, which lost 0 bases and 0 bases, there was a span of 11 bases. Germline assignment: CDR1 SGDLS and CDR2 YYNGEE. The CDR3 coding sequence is TGTGCCAGCAGCGTAGGCAGGGTCCCTAGCACAGATACGCAGTATTTT. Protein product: CASSVGRVPSTDTQYF.

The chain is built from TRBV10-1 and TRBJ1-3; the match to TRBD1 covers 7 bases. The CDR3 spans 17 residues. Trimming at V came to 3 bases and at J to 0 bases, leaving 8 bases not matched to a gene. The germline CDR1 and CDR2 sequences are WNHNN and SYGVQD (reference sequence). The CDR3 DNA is TGCGCCAGCAGTGATTTGGTGGGACAGAACTCTGGAAACACCATATATTTT. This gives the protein CASSDLVGQNSGNTIYF.

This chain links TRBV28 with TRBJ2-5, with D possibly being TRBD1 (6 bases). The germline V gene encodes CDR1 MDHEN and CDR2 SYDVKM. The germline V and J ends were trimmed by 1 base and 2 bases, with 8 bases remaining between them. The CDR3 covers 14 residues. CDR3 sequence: CASSLLRGQETQYF. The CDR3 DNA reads TGTGCCAGCAGTTTATTGAGGGGGCAAGAGACCCAGTACTTC. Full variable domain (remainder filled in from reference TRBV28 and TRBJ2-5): DVKVTQSSRYLVKRTGEKVFLECVQDMDHENMFWYRQDPGLGLRLIYFSYDVKMKEKGDIPEGYSVSREKKERFSLILESASTNQTSMYLCASSLLRGQETQYFGPGTRLLVL.

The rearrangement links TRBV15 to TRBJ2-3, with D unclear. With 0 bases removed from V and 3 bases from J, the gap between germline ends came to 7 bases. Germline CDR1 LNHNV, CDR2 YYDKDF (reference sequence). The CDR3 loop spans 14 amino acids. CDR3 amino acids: CATSRDIGTDTQYF. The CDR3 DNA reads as TGTGCCACCAGCAGAGATATCGGGACAGATACGCAGTATTTT.

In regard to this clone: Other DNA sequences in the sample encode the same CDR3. CDR3 sequence reads: CASSFGAYEQYF. CDR3 bases: TGTGCCAGCAGCTTTGGAGCTTACGAGCAGTACTTC. V is TRBV7-9 and J is TRBJ2-7; D is ambiguous. This CDR3 region has 12 residues. The V end was cut by 3 bases, the J end by 4 bases, with 7 bases between. CDR1 is SEHNR, CDR2 FQNEAQ, per germline (reference sequence).

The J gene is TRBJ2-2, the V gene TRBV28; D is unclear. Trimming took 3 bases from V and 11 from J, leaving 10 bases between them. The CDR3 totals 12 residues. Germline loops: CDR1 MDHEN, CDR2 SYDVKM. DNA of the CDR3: TGTGCCAGCAGTTTGGGCCTAGAAGAGCTGTTTTTT. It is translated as CASSLGLEELFF. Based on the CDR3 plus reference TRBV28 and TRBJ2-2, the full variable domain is DVKVTQSSRYLVKRTGEKVFLECVQDMDHENMFWYRQDPGLGLRLIYFSYDVKMKEKGDIPEGYSVSREKKERFSLILESASTNQTSMYLCASSLGLEELFFGEGSRLTVL.

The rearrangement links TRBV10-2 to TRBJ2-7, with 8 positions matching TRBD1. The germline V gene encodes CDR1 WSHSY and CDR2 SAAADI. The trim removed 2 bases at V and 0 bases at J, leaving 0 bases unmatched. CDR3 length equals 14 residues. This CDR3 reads CASSETGGSYEQYF. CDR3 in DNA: TGCGCCAGCAGTGAGACAGGGGGCTCCTACGAGCAGTACTTC.

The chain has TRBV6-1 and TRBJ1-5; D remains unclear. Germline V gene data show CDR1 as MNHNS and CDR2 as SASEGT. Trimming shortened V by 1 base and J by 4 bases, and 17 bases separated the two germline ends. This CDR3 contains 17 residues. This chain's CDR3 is CASSEEPLPVKNQPQHF. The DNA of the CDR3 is TGTGCCAGCAGTGAAGAACCGCTGCCCGTGAAGAATCAGCCCCAGCATTTT.

Here the CDR3 DNA reads TGTGCCAGCAGTGAAAAGGGAGACGGGGAGCTGTTTTTT. It encodes CASSEKGDGELFF. The chain couples TRBV2 to TRBJ2-2; possibly TRBD2 for D (5 bases). Germline values: CDR1 SNHLY, CDR2 FYNNEI. The CDR3 contains 13 residues. Between the trimmed V and J ends, which lost 2 bases and 7 bases, there was a span of 8 bases.

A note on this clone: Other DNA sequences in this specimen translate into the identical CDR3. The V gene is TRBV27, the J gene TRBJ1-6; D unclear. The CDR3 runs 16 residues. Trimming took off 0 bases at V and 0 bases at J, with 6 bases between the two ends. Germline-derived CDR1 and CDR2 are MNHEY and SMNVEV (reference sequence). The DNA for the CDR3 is TGTGCCAGCAGTTTATCGGGAAGCTCCTATAATTCACCCCTCCACTTT. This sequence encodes CASSLSGSSYNSPLHF.

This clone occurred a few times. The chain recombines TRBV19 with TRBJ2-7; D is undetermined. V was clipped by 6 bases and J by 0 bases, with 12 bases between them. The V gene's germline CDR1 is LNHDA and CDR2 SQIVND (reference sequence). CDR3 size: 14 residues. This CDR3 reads CASSFSGPSYEQYF. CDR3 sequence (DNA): TGTGCCAGTAGCTTCTCAGGACCCTCCTACGAGCAGTACTTC.

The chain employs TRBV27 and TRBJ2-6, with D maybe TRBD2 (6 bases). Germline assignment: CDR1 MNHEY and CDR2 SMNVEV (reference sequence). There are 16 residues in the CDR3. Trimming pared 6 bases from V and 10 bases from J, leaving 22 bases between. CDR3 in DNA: TGTGCCAGCAGAGTAGGAGGGTATTGGGGACCTAACGTCCTGACTTTC. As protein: CASRVGGYWGPNVLTF.

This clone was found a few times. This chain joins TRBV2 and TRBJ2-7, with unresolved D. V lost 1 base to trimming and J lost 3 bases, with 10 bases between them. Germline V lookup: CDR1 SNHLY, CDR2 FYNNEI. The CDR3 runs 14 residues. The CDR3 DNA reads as TGTGCCAGCAGTGAAGGGGATGGCTACTACGAGCAGTACTTC. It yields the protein CASSEGDGYYEQYF.

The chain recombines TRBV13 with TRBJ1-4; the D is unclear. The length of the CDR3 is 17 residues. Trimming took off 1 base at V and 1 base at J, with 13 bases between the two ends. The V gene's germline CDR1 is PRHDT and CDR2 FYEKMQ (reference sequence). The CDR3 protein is CASSLVWAPVTNEKLFF. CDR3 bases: TGTGCCAGCAGCTTAGTCTGGGCACCAGTAACTAATGAAAAACTGTTTTTT.

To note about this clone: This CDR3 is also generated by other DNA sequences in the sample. Here the CDR3 DNA reads TGTGCCAGCAGTTGGGACTCCTATAATTCACCCCTCCACTTT. As protein: CASSWDSYNSPLHF. J is TRBJ1-6 and V is TRBV27; unclear D gene. V was cut by 4 bases and J by 0 bases, with 4 bases left in between. The CDR3 length is 14 residues. Germline CDR1 MNHEY, CDR2 SMNVEV (reference sequence).

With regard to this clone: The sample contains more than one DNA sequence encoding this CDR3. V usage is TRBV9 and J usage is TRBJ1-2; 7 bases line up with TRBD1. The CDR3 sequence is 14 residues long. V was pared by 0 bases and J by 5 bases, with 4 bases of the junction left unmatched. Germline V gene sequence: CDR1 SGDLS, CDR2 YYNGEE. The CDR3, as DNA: TGTGCCAGCAGCGTAGAGGGGACAGCTTATGGCTACACCTTC. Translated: CASSVEGTAYGYTF. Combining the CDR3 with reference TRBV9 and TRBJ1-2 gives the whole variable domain DSGVTQTPKHLITATGQRVTLRCSPRSGDLSVYWYQQSLDQGLQFLIQYYNGEERAKGNILERFSAQQFPDLHSELNLSSLELGDSALYFCASSVEGTAYGYTFGSGTRLTVV.

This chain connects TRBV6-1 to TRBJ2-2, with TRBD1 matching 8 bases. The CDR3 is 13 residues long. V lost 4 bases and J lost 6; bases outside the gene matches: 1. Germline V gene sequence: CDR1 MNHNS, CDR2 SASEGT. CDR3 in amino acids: CASSVTGAGELFF. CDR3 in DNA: TGTGCCAGCAGTGTGACAGGGGCCGGGGAGCTGTTTTTT.

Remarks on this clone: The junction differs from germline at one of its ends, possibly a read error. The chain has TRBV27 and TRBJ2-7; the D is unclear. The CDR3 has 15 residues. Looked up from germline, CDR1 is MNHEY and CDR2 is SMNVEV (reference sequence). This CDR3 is CTSSFPENSTYEQYF. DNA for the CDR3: TGTACCAGCAGCTTCCCGGAGAATTCCACCTACGAGCAGTACTTC.

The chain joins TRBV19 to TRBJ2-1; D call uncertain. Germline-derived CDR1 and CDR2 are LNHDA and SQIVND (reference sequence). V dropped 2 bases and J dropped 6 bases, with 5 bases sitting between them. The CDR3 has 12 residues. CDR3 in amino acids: CASSILPNEQFF. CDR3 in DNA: TGTGCCAGTAGTATACTACCCAATGAGCAGTTCTTC.

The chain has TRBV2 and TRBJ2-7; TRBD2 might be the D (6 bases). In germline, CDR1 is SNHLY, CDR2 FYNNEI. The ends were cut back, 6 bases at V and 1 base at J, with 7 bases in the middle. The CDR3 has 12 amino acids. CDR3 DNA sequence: TGTGCCAGCAGGGGGACTTCCTACGAGCAGTACTTC. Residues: CASRGTSYEQYF.

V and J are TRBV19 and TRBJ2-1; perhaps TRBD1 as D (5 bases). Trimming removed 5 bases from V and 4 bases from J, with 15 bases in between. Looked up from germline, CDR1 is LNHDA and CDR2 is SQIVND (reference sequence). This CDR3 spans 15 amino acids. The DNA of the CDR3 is TGTGCCAGTAGTCCCCCCTTGGGGCAGTACAATGAGCAGTTCTTC. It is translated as CASSPPLGQYNEQFF.

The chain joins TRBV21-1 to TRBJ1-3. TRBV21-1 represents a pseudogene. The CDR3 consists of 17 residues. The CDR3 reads CASSNRGGLSSGNTIYF. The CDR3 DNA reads TGTGCCAGCAGCAACAGGGGGGGGCTTTCCTCTGGAAACACCATATATTTT.